This TCR beta chain appears in the sequencing data of a study of blood T cell repertoires in COVID-19. Study overall: Samples of COVID-19 (acute and convalescent) were obtained from the United States, Italy and Spain. T cells, B-cell-depleted T cells, or PBMCs provided the cDNA or gDNA that served as material.

In the source study's methods: Amplification of reference gene primers was used by the study to estimate nucleated cell counts. Data came from immunoSEQ multiplex PCR; TCRdb stores just in-frame clones and leaves some out. The D gene and trimming were derived from the DNA, and the V and J assignments and clone size from that table. The sample lists approximately 150,000 clones, about 81% seen once, with about a tenth in the top ten. V lost 4 bases to trimming and J lost 4 bases; unmatched junction nucleotides: 7. The CDR3 sequence is 15 residues long. Looked up from germline, CDR1 is MGHRA and CDR2 is YSYEKL.

The source is a human donor in a cohort sampled during active COVID-19. Sequenced: peripheral blood. V and J are TRBV4-1 and TRBJ2-7; 10 nucleotides match TRBD1. The CDR3 sequence is CASSLSTGGKYEQYF. CDR3 bases: TGCGCCAGCAGCCTATCGACAGGGGGCAAGTACGAGCAGTACTTC.